One sample yielded the 8 T cell receptor beta chains listed below, sequenced in a study of blood T cell repertoires in COVID-19. The assay was immunoSEQ multiplex PCR, and TCRdb's table has in-frame clones only and misses some. The sample consists of approximately 36,000 clones, roughly nine tenths of them appearing once. Sequenced input: peripheral blood. The receptors derive from a man aged 55 to 69 with acute or convalescent COVID-19.

V and J are TRBV12-3 or TRBV12-4 and TRBJ2-7; 7 positions match TRBD1. V trimming: 6 bases; J trimming: 3 bases; junction bases outside the gene matches: 5. The CDR3 covers 13 residues. CDR3: CASSGQDHYEQYF. The CDR3 DNA reads as TGTGCCAGCAGCGGACAGGATCACTACGAGCAGTACTTC.

V gene TRBV29-1 combines with J gene TRBJ2-2; tentatively, D is TRBD2 (5 bases). Trimming removed 3 bases at V and 2 bases at J, with 10 bases between. Germline CDR1 SQVTM, CDR2 ANQGSEA. CDR3 length equals 14 residues. The CDR3 loop is CSVDETGNTGELFF. The CDR3, as DNA: TGCAGCGTTGATGAGACGGGAAACACCGGGGAGCTGTTTTTT.

The chain couples TRBV3-1 (or the pseudogene TRBV3-2) to TRBJ1-2, with 7 bases aligning to TRBD1. Germline CDR1 is LGHDT and CDR2 is YNNKEL (reference sequence). The CDR3 spans 16 residues. V trimming: 0 bases; J trimming: 6 bases; junction bases outside the gene matches: 10. The CDR3 nucleotides are TGTGCCAGCAGCCAAGATAGCACCGGGACAGAGGATGGCTACACCTTC. Translation: CASSQDSTGTEDGYTF.

This clone is classed as medium-sized (0.01 to 0.1%). The rearrangement uses TRBV18 and TRBJ1-1; 9 bases agree with TRBD1. CDR3 length: 16 residues. The J segment lost 6 bases and the V segment lost 6 bases, leaving 14 bases of the junction unmatched. Germline V gene data show CDR1 as KGHSH and CDR2 as LQKENI. In DNA, the CDR3 is TGTGCCAGCTCGGACTTCACAGGGGGCGCGAGGGCTGAAGCTTTCTTT. This codes for CASSDFTGGARAEAFF.

The chain joins TRBV13 to TRBJ2-1, with 8 bases fitting TRBD2. The CDR3 is made up of 15 amino acids. Germline CDR1 and CDR2: PRHDT and FYEKMQ (reference sequence). V lost 3 bases and J lost 8; bases outside the gene matches: 9. CDR3 sequence: CASSLRLAGAYEQFF. The CDR3 DNA reads as TGTGCCAGCAGCTTGCGGCTAGCGGGTGCCTATGAGCAGTTCTTC.

The rearrangement links TRBV6-2 or TRBV6-3 to TRBJ2-7; no firm D call. With 6 bases removed from V and 2 bases from J, the gap between germline ends came to 14 bases. The CDR3 contains 14 residues. The germline V gene has CDR1 MNHEY and CDR2 SVGEGT. As DNA, the CDR3 is TGTGCCAGCAGGCCTATGAGAGTTCCCTACGAGCAGTACGTC. Its protein is CASRPMRVPYEQYV.

This clone has just a few counts. The chain couples TRBV2 to TRBJ2-7, with 7 bases identical to TRBD2. There are 16 residues in the CDR3. Germline CDR1 reads SNHLY; CDR2 reads FYNNEI. V lost 0 bases to trimming and J lost 3 bases; unmatched junction nucleotides: 8. This CDR3 reads CASSEALWLADYEQYV. The CDR3 bases are TGTGCCAGCAGTGAAGCGCTTTGGCTAGCGGACTACGAGCAGTACGTC.

The genes are TRBV5-1 and TRBJ1-1; 8 bases agree with TRBD1. The CDR3 contains 16 residues. The ends lost 4 bases at V and 3 bases at J; junction bases unmatched: 11. Germline V gene sequence: CDR1 SGHRS, CDR2 YFSETQ. CDR3 region: CASSVQLDREDTEAFF. The CDR3 nucleotides are TGCGCCAGCAGCGTCCAATTGGACAGGGAGGACACTGAAGCTTTCTTT.